These 17 T cell receptor beta chains originate from one sample sequenced in a study of blood T cell repertoires in COVID-19. Profiled with immunoSEQ multiplex PCR; TCRdb holds only in-frame clones, not every one. The sample shows roughly 160,000 clones, 87% of them seen only once. Sequencing input: PBMCs or T cells enriched from blood (not recorded which). The receptor source for this set is a woman between 45 and 60 years old who had recovered from COVID-19.

The V and J genes are TRBV19 and TRBJ2-3; no clear D. Looked up from germline, CDR1 is LNHDA and CDR2 is SQIVND (reference sequence). The CDR3 extends over 12 amino acids. V was pared by 0 bases and J by 4 bases, with 2 bases between. CDR3 DNA: TGTGCCAGTAGTATAGACTCAGATACGCAGTATTTT. The encoded protein is CASSIDSDTQYF.

V is TRBV19 and J is TRBJ2-7; 10 bases map to TRBD1. Germline V CDR1 and CDR2: LNHDA, SQIVND (reference sequence). CDR3 length: 16 residues. V lost 1 base to trimming and J lost 5 bases; unmatched junction nucleotides: 8. The CDR3 DNA follows: TGTGCCAGTAGTATAGCCCAGGGGACAGGGGTTGACGAGCAGTACTTC. It codes for CASSIAQGTGVDEQYF.

The CDR3 DNA is TGTGCCTGGAGCCGCGGACAGGGGGTCTCTGGAAACACCATATATTTT. This translates into CAWSRGQGVSGNTIYF. The V and J genes are TRBV30 and TRBJ1-3; 10 bases are a match to TRBD1. Germline V gene data show CDR1 as GTSNPN and CDR2 as SVGIG (reference sequence). The CDR3 extends over 16 amino acids. The V gene end was trimmed by 3 bases and the J gene end by 0 bases; junction bases not matched to a gene: 5.

The chain has TRBV7-2 and TRBJ2-5, with a possible D match to TRBD1 (6 bases). The CDR3 has 16 amino acids. The ends were cut back, 4 bases at V and 7 bases at J, with 22 bases in the middle. CDR1 and CDR2 (germline): SGHTA, FQGNSA. The CDR3 spells CASSSVGGNKRGTQYF. The CDR3 nucleotides read TGTGCCAGCAGCTCCGTAGGGGGTAACAAGAGAGGGACCCAGTACTTC.

The chain combines TRBV11-2 with TRBJ2-7; TRBD2 is a possible D gene (7 bases). This CDR3 is 15 amino acids long. Trimming pared 2 bases from V and 5 bases from J, leaving 16 bases between. Germline values: CDR1 SGHAT, CDR2 FQNNGV. The CDR3 DNA is TGTGCCAGCAGCTTAATGTTGGCGGGGGCGAACGAGCAGTACTTC. Its translation is CASSLMLAGANEQYF.

The chain recombines TRBV28 with TRBJ1-1; 7 bases are shared with TRBD1. Unmatched junction bases numbered 5, after V lost 0 bases and J lost 1 base. Germline values: CDR1 MDHEN, CDR2 SYDVKM. CDR3 size: 16 residues. The CDR3 region has the DNA TGTGCCAGCAGTTTATGGGCCGGGACAGCGAACACTGAAGCTTTCTTT. Translation: CASSLWAGTANTEAFF.

J is TRBJ2-3 and V is TRBV21-1; no check of the table's D call, TRBD2, against the DNA was made. TRBV21-1 is recorded as a pseudogene. The CDR3 is 16 residues long. Written as DNA, the CDR3 is TGTGCCAGCAGCATCCTACCCGGGAGCCGGTCAGATACGCAGTATTTT. Residues: CASSILPGSRSDTQYF.

This sequence joins TRBV6-5 and TRBJ1-1; 8 positions agree with TRBD1. This CDR3 is built from 15 residues. In germline, CDR1 is MNHEY, CDR2 SVGAGI. V lost 2 bases to trimming and J lost 2 bases; unmatched junction nucleotides: 4. The CDR3 protein is CASSYTGQGNTEAFF. CDR3 coding DNA: TGTGCCAGCAGTTACACCGGACAGGGCAACACTGAAGCTTTCTTT.

The sample holds one count of this clone. The chain joins TRBV9 to TRBJ2-5; 9 bases line up with TRBD1. V was pared by 0 bases and J by 7 bases, with 10 bases of the junction left unmatched. The CDR3 totals 16 residues. Germline V gene lookup returns CDR1 SGDLS and CDR2 YYNGEE. The CDR3 sequence: CASSVGGGTGPWTQYF. The CDR3 DNA is TGTGCCAGCAGCGTAGGAGGGGGGACAGGGCCTTGGACCCAGTACTTC.

V and J are TRBV18 and TRBJ1-1, with 7 positions matching TRBD1. V lost 6 bases to trimming and J lost 6 bases; unmatched junction nucleotides: 13. Germline V gene lookup returns CDR1 KGHSH and CDR2 LQKENI. This CDR3 region has 15 residues. This CDR3 reads CASSGQGDVNSEAFF. In DNA, the CDR3 is TGTGCCAGCTCGGGGCAGGGGGACGTTAACTCTGAAGCTTTCTTT.

The chain is built from TRBV20-1 and TRBJ2-2; perhaps D is TRBD1 or TRBD2 (5 bases each). The CDR3 has 15 residues. Looked up from germline, CDR1 is DFQATT and CDR2 is SNEGSKA (reference sequence). V lost 3 bases and J lost 1, with 12 bases in between. The CDR3 loop reads CSASEGRLNTGELFF. CDR3 bases: TGCAGTGCTAGTGAGGGGCGACTGAACACCGGGGAGCTGTTTTTT.

The genes are TRBV7-2 and TRBJ2-5; 10 positions match TRBD1. Germline V gene lookup returns CDR1 SGHTA and CDR2 FQGNSA. The CDR3 totals 13 residues. J gave up 5 bases and V 5 bases, and 2 bases lay outside the gene matches. For the CDR3, the DNA is TGTGCCAGCAGCCCGGGACAGGGGGAGACCCAGTACTTC. Protein product: CASSPGQGETQYF.

The chain uses TRBV14 and TRBJ1-6; D gene ambiguous. The CDR3 has 14 residues. V lost 4 bases to trimming and J lost 7 bases, with 11 bases between them. In germline, CDR1 is SGHDN, CDR2 FVKESK. The CDR3 spells CASSPRGRNSPLHF. In DNA form, the CDR3 reads TGTGCCAGCAGCCCCCGGGGTAGGAATTCACCCCTCCACTTT.

The CDR3 is CASSLARTNTGELFF. The CDR3 DNA follows: TGCGCCAGCAGCCTAGCGAGAACGAACACCGGGGAGCTGTTTTTT. This chain uses TRBV5-1 with TRBJ2-2; tentative D call: TRBD2 (6 bases). Trimming cost V 4 bases and J 0 bases, with 10 bases left between them. Germline V gene sequence: CDR1 SGHRS, CDR2 YFSETQ. The CDR3 has 15 amino acids.

The chain combines TRBV30 with TRBJ1-2; the D is unclear. V was shortened by 1 base and J by 2 bases, with 14 bases between the two germline ends. Germline V gene sequence: CDR1 GTSNPN, CDR2 SVGIG (reference sequence). The CDR3 is 15 amino acids. CDR3 residues: CAWSGDIPWNYGYTF. The CDR3 DNA reads as TGTGCCTGGAGTGGTGACATCCCTTGGAACTATGGCTACACCTTC. The variable domain in full, with the rest retrieved from reference TRBV30 and TRBJ1-2, is SQTIHQWPATLVQPVGSPLSLECTVEGTSNPNLYWYRQAAGRGLQLLFYSVGIGQISSEVPQNLSASRPQDRQFILSSKKLLLSDSGFYLCAWSGDIPWNYGYTFGSGTRLTVV.

On this clone itself: Other DNA sequences of this sample code for an identical CDR3. The chain employs TRBV24-1 and TRBJ1-5; no reliable D call. V was trimmed by 4 bases and J by 3 bases, leaving 3 bases between them. CDR3 size: 12 residues. Germline lookup yields CDR1 KGHDR and CDR2 SFDVKD. CDR3 nucleotides: TGTGCCACCAGTGACTCCAATCAGCCCCAGCATTTT. Encoded protein: CATSDSNQPQHF.

The chain carries TRBV4-3 and TRBJ2-7, with a weak D call TRBD2 (6 bases). Germline values: CDR1 LGHNA, CDR2 YSLEER. This CDR3 is built from 15 residues. V dropped 1 base and J dropped 7 bases, with 17 bases sitting between them. Written as DNA, the CDR3 is TGCGCCAGCAGCCAAGGCCTGGGGGGAGGCGCAGAGCAGTACTTC. It encodes CASSQGLGGGAEQYF.